The 26 T cell receptor beta chains presented below share a single source sample, sequenced in a study of T cell responses to AZD1222 COVID-19 vaccine. The table came from immunoSEQ multiplex PCR; TCRdb's copy has only in-frame clones and leaves some out. Of roughly 120,000 clones detected, more than 70% appear once; the ten largest clones hold under 5%. The sample consisted of peripheral blood, taken on day 0 of AZD1222 vaccination. These TCRs come from an adult in good health.

The gene calls are TRBV28 and TRBJ1-1; 12 positions agree with TRBD1. The CDR3 has 15 residues. Germline V CDR1 and CDR2: MDHEN, SYDVKM. The V gene end was trimmed by 3 bases and the J gene end by 6 bases; junction bases not matched to a gene: 5. The CDR3 region is CASSFPGQGAPEAFF. In DNA form, the CDR3 reads TGTGCCAGCAGTTTTCCGGGACAGGGGGCGCCTGAAGCTTTCTTT.

This clone appeared once. CDR3 DNA sequence: TGTGCCAGTAGTATCTCTGGACAGGGCGGCTTCTATGGCTACACCTTC. This gives the protein CASSISGQGGFYGYTF. V gene TRBV19 combines with J gene TRBJ1-2, with TRBD1 matching over 8 bases. The J segment lost 4 bases and the V segment lost 3 bases, leaving 10 bases of the junction unmatched. The germline V gene encodes CDR1 LNHDA and CDR2 SQIVND (reference sequence). CDR3 length: 16 residues.

The rearrangement uses TRBV7-3 and TRBJ2-3, with TRBD2 matching over 12 bases. The CDR3 has 17 amino acids. Germline assignment: CDR1 SGHTA and CDR2 FQGTGA. V lost 2 bases to trimming and J lost 1 base; unmatched junction nucleotides: 4. CDR3 DNA sequence: TGTGCCAGCAGCTTAGGAGCTAGCGGGGGGGGCACAGATACGCAGTATTTT. Protein: CASSLGASGGGTDTQYF.

The chain recombines TRBV27 with TRBJ1-6; perhaps TRBD1 as D (5 bases). The CDR3 length is 17 residues. The V end was cut by 3 bases, the J end by 8 bases, with 20 bases between. Germline loops: CDR1 MNHEY, CDR2 SMNVEV (reference sequence). CDR3 in amino acids: CASSLLLPGRMDSPLHF. DNA for the CDR3: TGTGCCAGCAGTTTGCTCCTCCCGGGACGCATGGATTCACCCCTCCACTTT.

This chain connects TRBV5-8 to TRBJ2-7, with D possibly matching TRBD2 (5 bases). From germline, CDR1 is SGHTS and CDR2 YDEGEE. This CDR3 spans 12 amino acids. The V end was cut by 4 bases, the J end by 6 bases, with 11 bases between. Here the CDR3 DNA reads TGTGCCAGCAGCCCGGACCGGGGCGAGCAGTACTTC. Translated: CASSPDRGEQYF.

This clone was observed once. The chain uses TRBV10-2 and TRBJ1-1; the D gene is possibly TRBD1 (5 bases). V lost 8 bases, J lost 0 bases, and 13 bases lay in between. Looked up from germline, CDR1 is WSHSY and CDR2 is SAAADI. The CDR3 has 14 residues. The CDR3 DNA follows: TGCGCCAGCGGGGACCTAAGTTTGAACACTGAAGCTTTCTTT. Translated: CASGDLSLNTEAFF.

CDR3 residues: CASSSSFSDGGYAFF. In DNA form, the CDR3 reads TGTGCCAGCAGCTCCTCCTTCTCAGACGGGGGGTACGCTTTCTTT. This sequence joins TRBV5-4 and TRBJ1-1; D possibly corresponds to TRBD1 (5 bases). Trimming shortened V by 3 bases and J by 11 bases, and 23 bases separated the two germline ends. This CDR3 spans 15 amino acids. The germline gives CDR1 SGHNT, CDR2 YYREEE (reference sequence).

V gene TRBV6-1 combines with J gene TRBJ1-2, with unresolved D. This CDR3 is 12 amino acids long. With 3 bases removed from V and 12 bases from J, the gap between germline ends came to 14 bases. Looked up from germline, CDR1 is MNHNS and CDR2 is SASEGT. The CDR3 here is CASSDASSHHTF. In DNA form, the CDR3 reads TGTGCCAGCAGTGACGCGTCCTCGCATCACACCTTC.

The chain employs TRBV28 and TRBJ2-1, with 8 positions matching TRBD2. The CDR3 consists of 14 residues. The V segment lost 8 bases and the J segment 7 bases; nucleotides outside the gene matches: 10. Germline assignment: CDR1 MDHEN and CDR2 SYDVKM. The CDR3 here is CASGSGLVPNEQFF. The CDR3 DNA is TGTGCCAGCGGTTCGGGACTAGTTCCTAATGAGCAGTTCTTC.

This rearrangement joins TRBV6-5 to TRBJ2-7, with D possibly TRBD1 on 6 matching bases. The CDR3 has 12 residues. V was trimmed by 5 bases and J by 5 bases, leaving 10 bases between them. Germline CDR1 reads MNHEY; CDR2 reads SVGAGI. The CDR3 DNA sequence: TGTGCCAGCAGTCTCACAGGGAACGAGCAGTACTTC. It is translated as CASSLTGNEQYF.

The J gene is TRBJ1-1, the V gene TRBV5-4, with D unresolved. V was shortened by 0 bases and J by 1 base, with 13 bases between the two germline ends. Germline V lookup: CDR1 SGHNT, CDR2 YYREEE (reference sequence). This CDR3 has 16 residues. The CDR3 bases are TGTGCCAGCAGCTTGGTATCGGCGGATCCGAACACTGAAGCTTTCTTT. Protein: CASSLVSADPNTEAFF. Filled out from reference TRBV5-4 and TRBJ1-1, the complete variable domain reads ETGVTQSPTHLIKTRGQQVTLRCSSQSGHNTVSWYQQALGQGPQFIFQYYREEENGRGNFPPRFSGLQFPNYSSELNVNALELDDSALYLCASSLVSADPNTEAFFGQGTRLTVV.

The chain links TRBV28 to TRBJ2-1, with D possibly TRBD1 on 6 matching bases. Germline CDR1 MDHEN, CDR2 SYDVKM. Trimming cost V 5 bases and J 0 bases, with 14 bases left between them. The CDR3 runs to 16 residues. In DNA, the CDR3 is TGTGCCAGCAGTAGAGACAGGCCTTCCTCCTACAATGAGCAGTTCTTC. Its protein is CASSRDRPSSYNEQFF.

The gene calls are TRBV5-8 and TRBJ1-1; TRBD1 matches at 12 bases. There are 19 residues in the CDR3. Germline V gene lookup returns CDR1 SGHTS and CDR2 YDEGEE. V lost 3 bases, J lost 1 base, and 13 bases stayed unmatched. CDR3 coding DNA: TGTGCCAGCAGCTCGCCCGGGACAGGGGGCATCCGGTGGAACACTGAAGCTTTCTTT. It encodes CASSSPGTGGIRWNTEAFF.

The rearrangement uses TRBV7-2 and TRBJ1-2; maybe TRBD1 (5 bases). Germline V gene lookup returns CDR1 SGHTA and CDR2 FQGNSA. The CDR3 has 15 residues. The V end was cut by 3 bases, the J end by 8 bases, with 19 bases between. Here the CDR3 reads CASSFWQAQWGGYTF. DNA for the CDR3: TGTGCCAGCAGCTTTTGGCAAGCGCAATGGGGGGGCTACACCTTC. The whole variable domain, filled in from reference TRBV7-2 and TRBJ1-2, reads GAGVSQSPSNKVTEKGKDVELRCDPISGHTALYWYRQSLGQGLEFLIYFQGNSAPDKSGLPSDRFSAERTGGSVSTLTIQRTQQEDSAVYLCASSFWQAQWGGYTFGSGTRLTVV.

V usage is TRBV7-2 and J usage is TRBJ2-1; D is possibly TRBD2 (6 bases). The CDR3 has 15 amino acids. Trimming cost V 1 base and J 8 bases, with 15 bases left between them. The germline V gene has CDR1 SGHTA and CDR2 FQGNSA. The DNA for the CDR3 is TGTGCCAGCAGCTTAGAGGGTAGTTGGAGGGATGAGCAGTTCTTC. It is translated as CASSLEGSWRDEQFF.

The chain carries TRBV10-3 and TRBJ2-7; 12 positions match TRBD2. The CDR3 has 16 residues. The V and J ends lost 6 bases and 4 bases, in that order; junction bases with no gene match: 10. CDR1 and CDR2 from the germline V gene are ENHRY and SYGVKD. The CDR3 reads CAIRDSSGRAWYEQYF. CDR3 DNA: TGTGCCATCAGGGACTCTAGCGGGAGGGCCTGGTACGAGCAGTACTTC.

V is TRBV6-1 and J is TRBJ1-4; a possible D gene is TRBD1 (6 bases). V lost 1 base and J 13 bases, leaving 13 bases between the germline ends. From germline, CDR1 is MNHNS and CDR2 SASEGT. There are 13 residues in the CDR3. For the CDR3, the DNA is TGTGCCAGCAGTGAAGGCAGGGTAGGGGGACTGTTTTTT. It codes for CASSEGRVGGLFF.

The chain is built from TRBV28 and TRBJ2-7; D gene uncertain. Per the germline V gene, CDR1 is MDHEN and CDR2 is SYDVKM. The CDR3 contains 11 residues. With 4 bases removed from V and 3 bases from J, the gap between germline ends came to 4 bases. CDR3 region: CASSSNYEQYF. In nucleotides, the CDR3 is TGTGCCAGCAGTTCAAACTACGAGCAGTACTTC.

This clone turned up a few times. The chain employs TRBV6-1 and TRBJ1-6; D might be TRBD1 (6 bases). Looked up from germline, CDR1 is MNHNS and CDR2 is SASEGT. CDR3 length: 15 amino acids. The CDR3 is CAIQGPDSYNSPLHF. In nucleotides, the CDR3 is TGTGCAATCCAGGGGCCGGACTCCTATAATTCACCCCTCCACTTT.

CDR3 sequence reads: CASRGVAGGHGELFF. CDR3 coding DNA: TGTGCCAGCAGGGGCGTAGCGGGGGGACACGGGGAGCTGTTTTTT. This chain joins TRBV7-6 and TRBJ2-2, with 10 bases aligning to TRBD2. Per germline, CDR1 SGHVS and CDR2 FNYEAQ. The ends lost 6 bases at V and 7 bases at J; junction bases unmatched: 8. The CDR3 contains 15 residues. Full variable domain (remainder filled in from reference TRBV7-6 and TRBJ2-2): GAGVSQSPRYKVTKRGQDVALRCDPISGHVSLYWYRQALGQGPEFLTYFNYEAQQDKSGLPNDRFSAERPEGSISTLTIQRTEQRDSAMYRCASRGVAGGHGELFFGEGSRLTVL.

CDR3 protein: CASSPQGQRNSPLHF. The CDR3 bases are TGTGCCAGCTCACCCCAGGGACAGAGAAATTCACCCCTCCACTTT. The chain carries TRBV18 and TRBJ1-6, with 7 bases matching TRBD1. Per germline, CDR1 KGHSH and CDR2 LQKENI. The CDR3 extends over 15 amino acids. The J segment lost 7 bases and the V segment lost 3 bases, leaving 6 bases of the junction unmatched.

This clone was detected once. V usage is TRBV2 and J usage is TRBJ2-3; 14 bases fit TRBD2. Germline CDR1 is SNHLY and CDR2 is FYNNEI. V shed 8 bases, J shed 5 bases, and the junction held 9 bases outside the gene matches. The length of the CDR3 is 16 residues. In DNA, the CDR3 is TGTGCCAGCCAAAGACTAGCGGGGGGGCCGGAAGATACGCAGTATTTT. This gives the protein CASQRLAGGPEDTQYF.

J is TRBJ1-1 and V is TRBV28; 7 bases align to TRBD1. V lost 7 bases and J lost 0; bases outside the gene matches: 5. The CDR3 length is 14 residues. Germline assignment: CDR1 MDHEN and CDR2 SYDVKM. The CDR3 DNA sequence: TGTGCCAGCATAGCAGGGGGTCTGAACACTGAAGCTTTCTTT. Amino acid sequence: CASIAGGLNTEAFF.

V and J are TRBV4-1 and TRBJ2-5, with 7 positions matching TRBD1. The V gene end was trimmed by 4 bases and the J gene end by 1 base; junction bases not matched to a gene: 3. This CDR3 spans 14 amino acids. CDR1 is MGHRA and CDR2 is YSYEKL in the germline V gene. CDR3 nucleotides: TGCGCCAGCAGCCCCCGGGACAGCCAAGAGACCCAGTACTTC. Amino acid sequence: CASSPRDSQETQYF.

The chain links TRBV7-2 to TRBJ2-5; 7 bases map to TRBD2. The trim removed 5 bases at V and 2 bases at J, leaving 14 bases unmatched. The V gene's germline CDR1 is SGHTA and CDR2 FQGNSA. The CDR3 extends over 17 amino acids. The CDR3 region has the DNA TGTGCCAGCAGCCACACCCATAGCGGGCCACGGCAAGAGACCCAGTACTTC. It specifies CASSHTHSGPRQETQYF.

This chain uses TRBV7-6 with TRBJ2-7, with D unclear. The CDR3 extends over 14 amino acids. The V and J ends lost 0 bases and 3 bases respectively, with 9 bases between them. Germline-derived CDR1 and CDR2 are SGHVS and FNYEAQ. CDR3 region: CASSLAGKFYEQYF. The CDR3 DNA reads TGTGCCAGCAGCTTAGCGGGAAAATTCTACGAGCAGTACTTC.